One sample yielded the 5 T cell receptor beta chains listed below, sequenced in a study of T-cell memory formation after mild COVID-19. TCRdb used MiXCR to reprocess the 5' RACE reads, holding one entry per CDR3 protein. Altogether about 350,000 distinct CDR3 sequences are present, more than 20% being singletons, with the ten largest covering approximately 22%. Specimen: PBMCs or a T cell subset sorted from them (not recorded which). The receptors were sampled from a man aged 18 to 29 who had mild COVID-19 (a few samples of this study predate the infection). Cell type and time point are not known.

This clonotype was observed a handful of times. V and J are TRBV20-1 and TRBJ2-5; D perhaps matches TRBD2 (7 bases). Trimming removed 1 base at V and 3 bases at J, with 21 bases between. This CDR3 spans 17 amino acids. Germline-derived CDR1 and CDR2 are DFQATT and SNEGSKA (reference sequence). The CDR3 DNA is TGCAGTGCTAGAGGGGACCTCGGCGGGGGCTTTAAAGAGACCCAGTACTTC. It encodes CSARGDLGGGFKETQYF.

As DNA, the CDR3 is TGTGCCAGCAGCTCCGACTCTAGCGGCCCATGGGAGACCCAGTACTTC. Amino acid sequence: CASSSDSSGPWETQYF. The chain couples TRBV7-2 to TRBJ2-5; 7 bases are a match to TRBD2. The CDR3 consists of 16 residues. V was clipped by 4 bases and J by 5 bases; unmatched bases: 13. Germline loops: CDR1 SGHTA, CDR2 FQGNSA.

The chain recombines TRBV7-6 with TRBJ1-6, with a tentative D call TRBD1 (5 bases). V was pared by 2 bases and J by 9 bases, with 8 bases between. This CDR3 is 13 amino acids long. Germline V CDR1 and CDR2: SGHVS, FNYEAQ. In nucleotides, the CDR3 is TGTGCCAGCAGCTTACCAGGGAGTTCACCCCTCCACTTT. This translates into CASSLPGSSPLHF.

This clonotype was seen only a few times. The chain has TRBV28 and TRBJ2-5, with TRBD2 matching 9 bases. The CDR3 sequence is 14 residues long. With V trimmed by 7 bases and J by 3 bases, 6 bases remained unmatched. Germline values: CDR1 MDHEN, CDR2 SYDVKM. The DNA of the CDR3 is TGTGCCAGCATTGATAGCGGGAGAGAAGAGACCCAGTACTTC. Translated: CASIDSGREETQYF.

This clonotype showed up just a few times. The chain has TRBV7-8 and TRBJ2-7; 7 nucleotides align to TRBD1. The CDR3 covers 15 residues. The V gene end was trimmed by 5 bases and the J gene end by 3 bases; junction bases not matched to a gene: 10. The germline CDR1 and CDR2 sequences are SGHVS and FQNEAQ. CDR3 coding DNA: TGTGCCAGCAGCAAACGCCCGGGACAGAACTACGAGCAGTACGTC. Translating gives CASSKRPGQNYEQYV.